These T cell receptor beta chains were read from a single sample in a study of blood T cell repertoires in COVID-19. TCRdb's copy holds only in-frame clones and misses some; the assay was immunoSEQ multiplex PCR. The sample records about 51,000 clones, 82% being singletons. Input material: peripheral blood. The receptors here all came from a human donor with acute or convalescent COVID-19. The donor label of this sample is uncertain. Both conserved end residues are part of each CDR3. The D gene is left open where the match is weak. Where a row states a size, it is once, few, many or the class of an expanded clone; other rows omit it.

V gene	clone size	J gene	D gene	CDR3 protein	CDR3 DNA
TRBV5-6	-	TRBJ2-7	TRBD1	CASSWAGQGPYEQYF	TGTGCCAGCAGCTGGGCAGGACAGGGCCCCTACGAGCAGTACTTC
TRBV18	-	TRBJ2-5	-	CASSSLSGAKDQYF	TGTGCCAGCTCGAGTTTGTCAGGGGCAAAGGACCAGTACTTC
TRBV4-1	-	TRBJ1-2	-	CASSQSGVGGNYGYTF	TGCGCCAGCAGCCAATCTGGTGTGGGAGGCAACTATGGCTACACCTTC
TRBV28	-	TRBJ2-7	TRBD1	CASQPGQGSSYEQYF	TGTGCCAGCCAACCAGGACAGGGGAGCTCCTACGAGCAGTACTTC
TRBV7-9	-	TRBJ2-3	-	CASSSRLGMGDTQYF	TGTGCCAGCAGCTCCCGACTAGGCATGGGAGATACGCAGTATTTT
TRBV6-2/TRBV6-3	-	TRBJ2-5	-	CASSSRGFGGQETQYF	TGTGCCAGCAGTTCCCGGGGGTTCGGGGGCCAAGAGACCCAGTACTTC
TRBV28	-	TRBJ2-1	-	CASSLGELGGNEQFF	TGTGCCAGCAGTTTGGGGGAATTGGGGGGTAATGAGCAGTTCTTC
TRBV4-2	-	TRBJ2-1	TRBD1	CASSGTDYNEQFF	TGTGCCAGCAGCGGGACAGATTACAATGAGCAGTTCTTC
TRBV20-1	-	TRBJ2-7	TRBD1	CSASRDRGNEQYF	TGCAGTGCTAGTAGGGACAGGGGAAACGAGCAGTACTTC
TRBV12-5	-	TRBJ2-7	TRBD2	CASERDSGFSYEQYF	TGTGCTAGTGAGCGGGATAGCGGGTTTTCCTACGAGCAGTACTTC
TRBV7-6	-	TRBJ1-4	-	CASSEGTAATNEKLFF	TGTGCCAGCAGCGAAGGCACAGCAGCAACTAATGAAAAACTGTTTTTT
TRBV13	once	TRBJ2-7	TRBD2	CASSARLAASGGALYEQYF	TGTGCCAGCAGCGCGAGACTAGCTGCCAGCGGGGGGGCTCTCTACGAGCAGTACTTC
TRBV27	few	TRBJ2-1	-	CASSLYLQSYNEQFF	TGTGCCAGCAGTTTATATTTACAGAGCTACAATGAGCAGTTCTTC
TRBV19	once	TRBJ1-4	TRBD1	CASSRGGQGNEKLFF	TGTGCCAGTAGCCGCGGGGGACAGGGAAATGAAAAACTGTTTTTT
TRBV5-8	-	TRBJ2-2	-	CASSLVGTPRTGELFF	TGTGCCAGCAGCTTGGTGGGGACACCCAGAACCGGGGAGCTGTTTTTT
TRBV5-1	-	TRBJ2-2	TRBD2	CASSQMAGDTGELFF	TGCGCCAGCAGCCAAATGGCGGGGGACACCGGGGAGCTGTTTTTT